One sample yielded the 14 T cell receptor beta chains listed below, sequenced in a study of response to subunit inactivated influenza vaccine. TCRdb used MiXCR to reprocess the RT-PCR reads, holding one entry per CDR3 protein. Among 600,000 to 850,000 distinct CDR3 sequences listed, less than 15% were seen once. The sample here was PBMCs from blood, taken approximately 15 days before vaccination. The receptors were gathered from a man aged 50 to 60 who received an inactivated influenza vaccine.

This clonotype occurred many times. The CDR3 DNA follows: TGTGCCACGAACGGGGGGAACACTGAAGCTTTCTTT. Translating it yields CATNGGNTEAFF. The genes are TRBV10-3 and TRBJ1-1; weak D call: TRBD1 (5 bases). The CDR3 has 12 amino acids. Germline V gives CDR1 ENHRY, CDR2 SYGVKD. The ends were cut back, 10 bases at V and 1 base at J, with 10 bases in the middle.

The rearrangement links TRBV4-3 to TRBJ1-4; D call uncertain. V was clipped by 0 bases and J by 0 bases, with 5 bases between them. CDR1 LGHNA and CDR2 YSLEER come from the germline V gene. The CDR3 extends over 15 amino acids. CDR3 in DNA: TGCGCCAGCAGCCAAGACATGTCAACTAATGAAAAACTGTTTTTT. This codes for CASSQDMSTNEKLFF.

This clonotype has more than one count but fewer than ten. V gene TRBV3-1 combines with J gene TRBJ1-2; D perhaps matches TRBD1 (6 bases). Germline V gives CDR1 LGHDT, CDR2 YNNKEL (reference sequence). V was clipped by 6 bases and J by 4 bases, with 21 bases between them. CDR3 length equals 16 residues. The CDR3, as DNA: TGTGCCAGCAGTCCCACCGTATCTACAGGGAGCTATGGCTACACCTTC. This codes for CASSPTVSTGSYGYTF.

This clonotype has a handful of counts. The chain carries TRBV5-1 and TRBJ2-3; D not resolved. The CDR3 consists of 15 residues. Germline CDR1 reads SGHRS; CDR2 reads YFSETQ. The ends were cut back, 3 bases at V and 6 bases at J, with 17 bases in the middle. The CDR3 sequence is CASSSWVGVADTQYF. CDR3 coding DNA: TGCGCCAGCAGCTCTTGGGTAGGAGTAGCTGATACGCAGTATTTT.

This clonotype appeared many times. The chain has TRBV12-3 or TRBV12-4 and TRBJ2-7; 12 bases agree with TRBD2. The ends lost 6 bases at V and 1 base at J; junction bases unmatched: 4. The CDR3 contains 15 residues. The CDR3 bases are TGTGCCAGCAGCCTTACTAGCGGGGGGTCCTACGAGCAGTACTTC. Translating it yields CASSLTSGGSYEQYF.

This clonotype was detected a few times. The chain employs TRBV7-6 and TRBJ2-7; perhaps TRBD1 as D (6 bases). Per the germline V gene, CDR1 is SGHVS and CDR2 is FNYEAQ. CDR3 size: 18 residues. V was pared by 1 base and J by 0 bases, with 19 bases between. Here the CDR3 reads CASSLDPGAILSSYEQYF. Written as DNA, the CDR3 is TGTGCCAGCAGCTTAGACCCAGGGGCCATCCTGAGCTCCTACGAGCAGTACTTC.

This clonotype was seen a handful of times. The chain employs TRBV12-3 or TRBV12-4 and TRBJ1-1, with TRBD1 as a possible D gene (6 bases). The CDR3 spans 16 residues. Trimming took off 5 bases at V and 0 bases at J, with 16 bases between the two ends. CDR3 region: CASSPRAGHLNTEAFF. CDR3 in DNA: TGTGCCAGCAGTCCCCGAGCGGGACATCTGAACACTGAAGCTTTCTTT.

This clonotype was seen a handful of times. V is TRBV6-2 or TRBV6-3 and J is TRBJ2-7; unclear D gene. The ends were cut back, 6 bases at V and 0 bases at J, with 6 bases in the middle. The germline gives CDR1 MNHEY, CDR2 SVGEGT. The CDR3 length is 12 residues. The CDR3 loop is CASSRPSYEQYF. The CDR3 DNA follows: TGTGCCAGCAGCCGACCCTCCTACGAGCAGTACTTC.

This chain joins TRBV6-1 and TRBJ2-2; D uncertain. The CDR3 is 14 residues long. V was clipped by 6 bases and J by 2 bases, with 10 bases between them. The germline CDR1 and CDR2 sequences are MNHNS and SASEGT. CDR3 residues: CASSNTHNTGELFF. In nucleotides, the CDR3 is TGTGCCAGCAGCAACACCCATAACACCGGGGAGCTGTTTTTT.

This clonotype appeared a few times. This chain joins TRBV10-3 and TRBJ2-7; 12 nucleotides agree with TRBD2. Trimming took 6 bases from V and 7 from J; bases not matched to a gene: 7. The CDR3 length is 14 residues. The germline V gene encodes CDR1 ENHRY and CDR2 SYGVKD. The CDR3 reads CAISRLAGVYEQYF. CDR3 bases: TGTGCCATCAGCCGACTAGCGGGAGTATATGAGCAGTACTTC.

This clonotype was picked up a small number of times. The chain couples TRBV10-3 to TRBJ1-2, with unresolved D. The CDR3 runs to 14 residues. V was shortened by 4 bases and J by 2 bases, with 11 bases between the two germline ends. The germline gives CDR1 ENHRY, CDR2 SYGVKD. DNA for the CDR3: TGTGCCATCAGTGGGGGAGGAATAAACTATGGCTACACCTTC. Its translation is CAISGGGINYGYTF.

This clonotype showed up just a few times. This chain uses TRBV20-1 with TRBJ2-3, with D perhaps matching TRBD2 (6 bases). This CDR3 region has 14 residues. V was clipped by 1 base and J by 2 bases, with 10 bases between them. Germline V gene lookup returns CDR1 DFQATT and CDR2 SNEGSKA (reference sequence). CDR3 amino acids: CSARAGEVTDTQYF. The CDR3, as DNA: TGCAGTGCTAGAGCTGGGGAGGTCACAGATACGCAGTATTTT.

CDR3 amino acids: CASSSGWETQYF. DNA for the CDR3: TGCGCCAGCAGCTCGGGTTGGGAGACCCAGTACTTC. The V and J genes are TRBV5-1 and TRBJ2-5; D gene unclear. V shed 3 bases and J shed 5 bases, with 8 bases lying between them. The CDR3 sequence is 12 residues long. CDR1 and CDR2 from the germline V gene are SGHRS and YFSETQ.

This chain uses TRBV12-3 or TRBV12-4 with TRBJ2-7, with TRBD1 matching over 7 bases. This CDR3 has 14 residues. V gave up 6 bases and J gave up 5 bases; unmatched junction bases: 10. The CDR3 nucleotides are TGTGCCAGCAGCCAGAGGGGGCGGTTGAACGAGCAGTACTTC. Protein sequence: CASSQRGRLNEQYF.